What follows describes a single T cell receptor beta chain. Its specificity is unknown. The data are from a study of T-cell reconstitution after alpha-beta-depleted transplantation in children. Study-wide results and limits: Elevated TCRbeta diversity at day 60 was traced, in some patients, to surviving recipient T cells and thymic progenitors. One year after transplant, T-cell counts and diversity came mostly from newly produced T cells. Approximately two months post-transplant, alpha-beta T cells reportedly originated from several hundred expanded graft clones.

Germline V gene data show CDR1 as LGHDT and CDR2 as YNNKEL (reference sequence). Trimming took 2 bases from V and 3 from J; bases not matched to a gene: 8. The CDR3 length is 16 residues. Preparation of the TCRbeta library involved a method that used unique molecular identifiers. In TCRdb, the PCR reads were re-called with MiXCR into one record per CDR3 protein. This table holds about 980,000 distinct CDR3 sequences, around 30% found once. The chain couples TRBV3-1 to TRBJ2-7; TRBD1 agrees at 9 bases. This clonotype was obtained from a boy less than two years old who had a stem cell transplant for SCID, so the T cells may come from the graft donor. Here the sequenced sample was PBMCs, mostly from graft donor cells, taken 360 days after TCRalphabeta/CD19-depleted stem cell transplant. Written as DNA, the CDR3 is TGTGCCAGCAGCCAACCTTTGGACAGGGGAATCTACGAGCAGTACTTC. Encoded protein: CASSQPLDRGIYEQYF.